These T cell receptor beta chains were read from a single sample in a study of blood T cell repertoires in COVID-19. Using immunoSEQ multiplex PCR, the repertoire was profiled, and TCRdb retains in-frame clones only, with some absent. The sample has hundreds of thousands of clones; 70% to 90% are singletons. The sequenced material came from peripheral blood. The receptors here all came from a woman aged 50 to 65 who had recovered from COVID-19. The CDR3 runs from the conserved cysteine through the conserved F or W. The D gene is left open where the match is weak. Rows give clone size only sometimes, using once, few, many, or a class for an expanded clone.

abundance: once; len: 15; v_gene: TRBV7-3; j_gene: TRBJ2-2; d_gene: TRBD2; CDR3aa: CASSSGLAGTGELFF; CDR3nt: TGTGCCAGCAGCTCGGGACTAGCGGGGACCGGGGAGCTGTTTTTT
abundance: NA; len: 12; v_gene: TRBV28; j_gene: TRBJ2-7; d_gene: NA; CDR3aa: CASSLSAYEQYF; CDR3nt: TGTGCCAGCAGTCTTAGTGCCTACGAGCAGTACTTC
abundance: NA; len: 14; v_gene: TRBV6-5; j_gene: TRBJ2-2; d_gene: NA; CDR3aa: CASSRTRVSGELFF; CDR3nt: TGTGCCAGCAGTCGAACGAGGGTTTCCGGGGAGCTGTTTTTT
abundance: few; len: 15; v_gene: TRBV7-9; j_gene: TRBJ1-3; d_gene: NA; CDR3aa: CASSLGGRGANTIYF; CDR3nt: TGTGCCAGCAGCTTAGGGGGCAGGGGTGCAAACACCATATATTTT
abundance: once; len: 16; v_gene: TRBV6-6; j_gene: TRBJ2-3; d_gene: NA; CDR3aa: CASSLGLSGNTDTQYF; CDR3nt: TGTGCCAGCAGCCTGGGACTGAGCGGCAACACAGATACGCAGTATTTT
abundance: few; len: 13; v_gene: TRBV12-3/TRBV12-4; j_gene: TRBJ1-1; d_gene: NA; CDR3aa: CASSPTRDTEAFF; CDR3nt: TGTGCCAGCAGTCCAACCCGGGACACTGAAGCTTTCTTT
abundance: NA; len: 15; v_gene: TRBV24-1; j_gene: TRBJ2-2; d_gene: TRBD1; CDR3aa: CATSDLDRDTGELFF; CDR3nt: TGTGCCACCAGTGATCTGGACAGGGACACCGGGGAGCTGTTTTTT
abundance: NA; len: 14; v_gene: TRBV6-2/TRBV6-3; j_gene: TRBJ1-2; d_gene: TRBD1; CDR3aa: CASSYIQGARGYTF; CDR3nt: TGTGCCAGCAGTTACATACAGGGGGCTCGTGGCTACACCTTC
abundance: NA; len: 16; v_gene: TRBV5-1; j_gene: TRBJ2-2; d_gene: NA; CDR3aa: CASSLAGRGVTGELFF; CDR3nt: TGCGCCAGCAGCTTGGCCGGGCGGGGTGTCACCGGGGAGCTGTTTTTT
abundance: NA; len: 14; v_gene: TRBV11-2; j_gene: TRBJ1-2; d_gene: NA; CDR3aa: CASSLDPVIYGYTF; CDR3nt: TGTGCCAGCAGCTTAGATCCGGTCATCTATGGCTACACCTTC
abundance: NA; len: 16; v_gene: TRBV6-2/TRBV6-3; j_gene: TRBJ2-5; d_gene: TRBD2; CDR3aa: CASSTWTSGGSKTQYF; CDR3nt: TGTGCCAGCAGCACCTGGACTAGCGGGGGTTCTAAGACCCAGTACTTC
abundance: few; len: 15; v_gene: TRBV7-2; j_gene: TRBJ2-7; d_gene: TRBD2; CDR3aa: CASSLGYGGDYEQYF; CDR3nt: TGTGCCAGCAGCTTAGGGTACGGGGGGGATTACGAGCAGTACTTC
abundance: few; len: 14; v_gene: TRBV28; j_gene: TRBJ1-6; d_gene: NA; CDR3aa: CASSIDFFGSPLHF; CDR3nt: TGTGCCAGCAGCATCGACTTTTTTGGTTCACCCCTCCACTTT
abundance: NA; len: 15; v_gene: TRBV5-8; j_gene: TRBJ1-2; d_gene: NA; CDR3aa: CASSSTQGMIYGYTF; CDR3nt: TGTGCCAGCAGCTCTACACAGGGAATGATCTATGGCTACACCTTC
abundance: NA; len: 14; v_gene: TRBV5-4; j_gene: TRBJ1-4; d_gene: TRBD1; CDR3aa: CASSLGTGQEKLFF; CDR3nt: TGTGCCAGCAGCCTCGGGACAGGGCAAGAAAAACTGTTTTTT
abundance: NA; len: 14; v_gene: TRBV7-2; j_gene: TRBJ2-5; d_gene: TRBD2; CDR3aa: CASRRVAGGGTQYF; CDR3nt: TGTGCCAGCAGAAGGGTGGCGGGGGGAGGAACCCAGTACTTC